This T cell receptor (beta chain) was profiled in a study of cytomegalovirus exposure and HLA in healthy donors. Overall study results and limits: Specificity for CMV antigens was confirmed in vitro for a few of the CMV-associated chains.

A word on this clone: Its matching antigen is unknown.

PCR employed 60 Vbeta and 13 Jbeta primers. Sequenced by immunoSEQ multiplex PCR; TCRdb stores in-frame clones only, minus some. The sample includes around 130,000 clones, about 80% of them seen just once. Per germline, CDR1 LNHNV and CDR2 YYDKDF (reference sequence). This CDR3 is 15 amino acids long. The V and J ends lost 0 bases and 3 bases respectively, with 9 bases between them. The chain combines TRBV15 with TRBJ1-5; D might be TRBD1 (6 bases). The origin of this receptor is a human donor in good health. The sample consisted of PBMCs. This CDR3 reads CATSRDGTTNQPQHF. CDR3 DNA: TGTGCCACCAGCAGAGATGGGACAACCAATCAGCCCCAGCATTTT. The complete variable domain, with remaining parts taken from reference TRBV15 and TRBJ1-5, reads DAMVIQNPRYQVTQFGKPVTLSCSQTLNHNVMYWYQQKSSQAPKLLFHYYDKDFNNEADTPDNFQSRRPNTSFCFLDIRSPGLGDTAMYLCATSRDGTTNQPQHFGDGTRLSIL.